What follows are 2 T cell receptor beta chains derived from one specimen sequenced in a study of control samples from healthy donors and cancer patients. TCRdb's table, derived via immunoSEQ multiplex PCR, lists solely in-frame clones and lacks some. The sample lists more than 75,000 clones, under 90% occurring once. Sequenced input: blood. The source of these receptors is a man aged 50 to 59 in good health.

The chain has TRBV5-4 and TRBJ2-5; D gene uncertain. Trimming cost V 0 bases and J 4 bases, with 10 bases left between them. The germline gives CDR1 SGHNT, CDR2 YYREEE (reference sequence). The CDR3 sequence is 14 residues long. The CDR3: CASSLGRLGETQYF. As DNA, the CDR3 is TGTGCCAGCAGCTTGGGCCGGCTAGGAGAGACCCAGTACTTC.

The rearrangement joins TRBV12-3 or TRBV12-4 to TRBJ1-5; a possible D gene is TRBD1 (5 bases). There are 12 residues in the CDR3. The ends were cut back, 5 bases at V and 7 bases at J, with 9 bases in the middle. This CDR3 reads CASSPWGQPQHF. CDR3 sequence (DNA): TGTGCCAGCAGTCCCTGGGGGCAGCCCCAGCATTTT.